Below, 11 T cell receptor beta chains from the same sample are listed, as sequenced in a study of blood T cell repertoires in COVID-19. TCRdb's copy holds only in-frame clones and misses some; the assay was immunoSEQ multiplex PCR. The profile shows around 220,000 clones, less than 85% of them singletons. Specimen: peripheral blood. Receptor source: a woman of 80 years or more with COVID-19, enrolled during active disease.

The rearrangement uses TRBV7-9 and TRBJ1-4, with D possibly matching TRBD1 (5 bases). Trimming removed 5 bases from V and 10 bases from J, with 11 bases in between. Per the germline V gene, CDR1 is SEHNR and CDR2 is FQNEAQ (reference sequence). This CDR3 is built from 12 residues. This CDR3 is CASSPPQGKLFF. In DNA form, the CDR3 reads TGTGCCAGCAGCCCCCCCCAGGGAAAACTGTTTTTT.

This chain connects TRBV7-3 to TRBJ1-2, with 10 bases that match TRBD1. From germline, CDR1 is SGHTA and CDR2 FQGTGA. The CDR3 runs 15 residues. V was pared by 5 bases and J by 3 bases, with 6 bases of the junction left unmatched. The chain's CDR3 is CASSPSGTGDYGYTF. In DNA, the CDR3 is TGTGCCAGCAGCCCATCTGGGACAGGGGACTATGGCTACACCTTC.

The gene calls are TRBV3-1 (or the pseudogene TRBV3-2) and TRBJ2-5; 9 bases agree with TRBD2. This CDR3 has 14 residues. Per the germline V gene, CDR1 is LGHDT and CDR2 is YNNKEL (reference sequence). V was clipped by 4 bases and J by 1 base; unmatched bases: 1. CDR3 nucleotides: TGTGCCAGCAGCCCTAGCGGGATCCAAGAGACCCAGTACTTC. This codes for CASSPSGIQETQYF.

This chain connects TRBV1 to TRBJ1-1. TRBV1 is flagged as a pseudogene. This CDR3 has 10 amino acids. CDR3 region: CTSTEIEAFF. The CDR3 DNA reads TGCACCAGCACGGAGATAGAAGCTTTCTTT.

This chain joins TRBV12-3 or TRBV12-4 and TRBJ1-4; D is ambiguous. The V end was cut by 6 bases, the J end by 2 bases, with 7 bases between. This CDR3 spans 13 amino acids. The CDR3 nucleotides read TGTGCCAGCAGAGGAGCGACTAATGAAAAACTGTTTTTT. Residues: CASRGATNEKLFF.

V usage is TRBV3-1 (or the pseudogene TRBV3-2) and J usage is TRBJ2-7, with a weak D call TRBD1 (5 bases). The germline V and J ends were trimmed by 1 base and 11 bases, with 9 bases remaining between them. The germline V gene encodes CDR1 LGHDT and CDR2 YNNKEL (reference sequence). CDR3 length: 11 amino acids. CDR3 in amino acids: CASSQGGKEYF. The CDR3 DNA follows: TGTGCCAGCAGCCAAGGGGGCAAGGAGTACTTC.

This chain uses TRBV6-1 with TRBJ2-1; D gene uncertain. CDR3 length: 10 amino acids. The germline gives CDR1 MNHNS, CDR2 SASEGT. With 3 bases removed from V and 10 bases from J, the gap between germline ends came to 4 bases. The CDR3, as DNA: TGTGCCAGCAGTGACAGGGAGCAGTTCTTC. Its protein product is CASSDREQFF.

V and J are TRBV18 and TRBJ2-3; 7 nucleotides align to TRBD2. Trimming removed 2 bases from V and 3 bases from J; junction bases left unmatched: 5. CDR1 and CDR2 from the germline V gene are KGHSH and LQKENI. This CDR3 has 15 residues. The CDR3 DNA reads as TGTGCCAGCTCACCAATGACGGGGGGAACAGATACGCAGTATTTT. It translates to CASSPMTGGTDTQYF.

The rearrangement uses TRBV3-1 (or the pseudogene TRBV3-2) and TRBJ1-2; D remains unclear. Germline loops: CDR1 LGHDT, CDR2 YNNKEL (reference sequence). The CDR3 is 12 residues long. V was clipped by 1 base and J by 9 bases, with 9 bases between them. The CDR3: CASSQVSGSYTF. The CDR3 nucleotides are TGTGCCAGCAGCCAAGTGTCGGGGAGCTACACCTTC.

The rearrangement links TRBV5-1 to TRBJ2-6; TRBD1 matches 9 bases. The germline CDR1 and CDR2 sequences are SGHRS and YFSETQ. J was trimmed by 0 bases and V by 4 bases; bases with no gene match: 14. The CDR3 runs to 20 residues. The CDR3 DNA follows: TGCGCCAGCAGCGTAAGCCCCTCGGGACAGGGTAGCTCTGGGGCCAACGTCCTGACTTTC. Residues: CASSVSPSGQGSSGANVLTF.

The rearrangement uses TRBV2 and TRBJ1-5; unclear D gene. This CDR3 comprises 14 residues. Germline loops: CDR1 SNHLY, CDR2 FYNNEI. V was pared by 6 bases and J by 3 bases, with 12 bases between. CDR3 coding DNA: TGTGCCAGCAGGCAGTCCTTAAACAATCAGCCCCAGCATTTT. It specifies CASRQSLNNQPQHF.